Below are 15 T cell receptor beta chains sequenced from a single sample in a study of blood T cell repertoires in COVID-19 (dated by TCRdb to the early 2020s). Library construction relied on the immunoSEQ multiplex PCR assay. The table comes from immuneACCESS by way of TCRdb, which keeps in-frame sequences with V and J called. Part of the clones is missing from these tables; in studies checked, under half for an unresolved V gene and the rest for unknown reasons. The sample has around 260,000 clones on record, about 88% of them singletons. Jointly, the top ten make up 3.6% of the sample. Source material: peripheral blood. These receptors were collected from a man between 18 and 35 years old with active or convalescent COVID-19.

Here the CDR3 reads CASRPNRGLYEQYF. The CDR3 DNA reads TGTGCCAGCAGGCCGAACAGGGGCCTATACGAGCAGTACTTC. V gene TRBV6-5 combines with J gene TRBJ2-7; 7 bases are a match to TRBD1. The CDR3 contains 14 residues. V shed 6 bases, J shed 4 bases, and the junction held 9 bases outside the gene matches. Germline V gene data show CDR1 as MNHEY and CDR2 as SVGAGI.

The rearrangement links TRBV7-2 to TRBJ2-1; 7 nucleotides line up with TRBD1. This CDR3 comprises 15 residues. Germline V gene lookup returns CDR1 SGHTA and CDR2 FQGNSA. After removal of 1 base from V and 6 bases from J, the junction contained 6 bases not matched to a gene. The CDR3, as DNA: TGTGCCAGCAGCTTAGGGCAGGGGGTGGGCAATGAGCAGTTCTTC. It codes for CASSLGQGVGNEQFF.

The chain carries TRBV6-6 and TRBJ1-5, with 8 bases aligning to TRBD1. The germline gives CDR1 MNHNY, CDR2 SVGAGI (reference sequence). The CDR3 covers 12 residues. J was trimmed by 12 bases and V by 5 bases; bases with no gene match: 6. The CDR3 DNA sequence: TGTGCCAGCAGTGGGCCACAGGGGGTCCAGCATTTT. Its protein is CASSGPQGVQHF.

The chain couples TRBV6-5 to TRBJ1-1; a weak D match, TRBD1 (6 bases). Germline V gene data show CDR1 as MNHEY and CDR2 as SVGAGI. The germline V and J ends were trimmed by 6 bases and 3 bases, with 14 bases remaining between them. The CDR3 has 14 amino acids. CDR3 loop: CASRPTGLDTEAFF. The CDR3 DNA is TGTGCCAGCAGGCCAACAGGGTTGGACACTGAAGCTTTCTTT.

This clone has a handful of counts. V usage is TRBV7-2 and J usage is TRBJ1-2; 7 bases map to TRBD1. Germline CDR1 is SGHTA and CDR2 is FQGNSA. V shed 0 bases and J 7 bases; nucleotides not matched to a gene: 8. This CDR3 has 15 amino acids. CDR3 DNA: TGTGCCAGCAGCTTAGCGGAGGGGGCAAGGGGTGGCTACACCTTC. It specifies CASSLAEGARGGYTF.

The chain has TRBV6-5 and TRBJ1-2; D uncertain. V gave up 0 bases and J gave up 5 bases, with 16 bases separating them. The CDR3 consists of 16 residues. Germline loops: CDR1 MNHEY, CDR2 SVGAGI. CDR3 DNA sequence: TGTGCCAGCAGTTACTCTCGCGGAGCCGAAGAGTATGGCTACACCTTC. Its protein product is CASSYSRGAEEYGYTF.

This chain uses TRBV7-8 with TRBJ1-1; 8 bases agree with TRBD1. The CDR3 runs 17 residues. Germline V gene sequence: CDR1 SGHVS, CDR2 FQNEAQ. V was clipped by 5 bases and J by 0 bases; unmatched bases: 11. In DNA, the CDR3 is TGTGCCAGCAGCCTGGGGGGACAGGCCTACCTGAACACTGAAGCTTTCTTT. Residues: CASSLGGQAYLNTEAFF.

V usage is TRBV10-3 and J usage is TRBJ2-1, with unresolved D. The germline gives CDR1 ENHRY, CDR2 SYGVKD. The CDR3 totals 14 residues. Trimming pared 8 bases from V and 4 bases from J, leaving 15 bases between. The CDR3 DNA reads as TGTGCCATCTCACGACAAACCGCTTACAATGAGCAGTTCTTC. Encoded protein: CAISRQTAYNEQFF.

This clone was seen a few times. V is TRBV18 and J is TRBJ2-7; D call uncertain. Trimming took 2 bases from V and 3 from J, leaving 8 bases between them. Per the germline V gene, CDR1 is KGHSH and CDR2 is LQKENI. The CDR3 extends over 13 amino acids. The CDR3 here is CASSPTSYYEQYF. The DNA of the CDR3 is TGTGCCAGCTCACCAACTTCTTACTACGAGCAGTACTTC.

Comments on this clone: A read error may account for a junction end that differs from germline. The V gene is TRBV2, the J gene TRBJ1-1; weak D call: TRBD1 (5 bases). The germline V gene encodes CDR1 SNHLY and CDR2 FYNNEI. The CDR3 runs 13 residues. The CDR3 sequence is CASSELPDSSTIF. The DNA for the CDR3 is TGTGCCAGCAGTGAACTCCCAGACAGCTCTACGATCTTT.

The sample holds a few counts of this clone. This chain joins TRBV12-5 and TRBJ2-7; the match to TRBD2 covers 10 bases. Looked up from germline, CDR1 is LGHNT and CDR2 is FRNRAP. The CDR3 covers 16 residues. V dropped 1 base and J dropped 0; count of bases not matched to a gene: 3. The CDR3 DNA reads as TGTGCTAGTGGTTTGGCCTTAGCGGGGGGCTCCTACGAGCAGTACTTC. It specifies CASGLALAGGSYEQYF.

This clone was seen just once. The genes are TRBV15 and TRBJ2-7; 9 nucleotides match TRBD1. CDR3 length equals 15 residues. Losses at the gene ends were 4 bases for V and 3 bases for J; bases not matched to a gene: 7. CDR1 LNHNV and CDR2 YYDKDF come from the germline V gene (reference sequence). CDR3 region: CATSKPGQGYYEQYF. The CDR3 region has the DNA TGTGCCACCAGCAAACCGGGACAGGGTTACTACGAGCAGTACTTC.

CDR3 region: CASSVGADAGNEKLFF. CDR3 DNA: TGTGCCAGCAGCGTAGGGGCAGACGCGGGTAATGAAAAACTGTTTTTT. The genes are TRBV9 and TRBJ1-4; no reliable D call. V lost 0 bases and J lost 4, with 13 bases in between. In germline, CDR1 is SGDLS, CDR2 YYNGEE. The CDR3 length is 16 residues.

The gene calls are TRBV3-1 (or the pseudogene TRBV3-2) and TRBJ2-2, with 11 bases matching TRBD1. The CDR3 consists of 16 residues. Germline V CDR1 and CDR2: LGHDT, YNNKEL (reference sequence). The J segment lost 3 bases and the V segment lost 6 bases, leaving 6 bases of the junction unmatched. CDR3 coding DNA: TGTGCCAGCAGAGAGGGGACAGGGGGGGACACCGGGGAGCTGTTTTTT. Protein product: CASREGTGGDTGELFF.

The chain recombines TRBV10-3 with TRBJ1-2; 7 nucleotides agree with TRBD1. V lost 5 bases, J lost 8 bases, and 14 bases stayed unmatched. CDR3 size: 15 residues. The germline CDR1 and CDR2 sequences are ENHRY and SYGVKD. This CDR3 is CAISKTGSPLGGYTF. The CDR3 DNA is TGTGCCATCAGTAAGACAGGGAGCCCCTTGGGGGGCTACACCTTC.